This T cell receptor (beta chain) was observed in a study of T cell repertoires in cytomegalovirus infection. On the study more broadly: Public TCR beta signatures provided an indication of both CMV infection and a matching HLA type.

From the reads, TCRdb called clonotypes with MiXCR, one entry per CDR3 protein. The sample holds about 310,000 distinct CDR3 sequences, roughly 25% seen once. This clonotype has a count of ten or more. Its antigen is unknown. Points from the study as a whole: HLA-C-restricted CMV-specific TCR beta clonotypes were dominant in the ex vivo response.

Germline CDR1 and CDR2: SEHNR and FQNEAQ (reference sequence). Unmatched junction bases numbered 15, after V lost 1 base and J lost 2 bases. The CDR3 has 20 amino acids. The chain links TRBV7-9 to TRBJ2-3; 10 bases are a match to TRBD2. The material sequenced was cultured PBMCs, taken from culture after CMV antigen stimulation. The receptor's source is a human donor in good health (CMV status not recorded). Some clones in this sample may be carry-over from other donors' samples. The CDR3 nucleotides are TGTGCCAGCAGCTTAGAGGGGCCCCGGACTAGCGGCAAGTACACAGATACGCAGTATTTT. This encodes CASSLEGPRTSGKYTDTQYF.